The 9 T cell receptor beta chains below come from one sample, sequenced in a study of blood T cell repertoires in COVID-19. Profiling relied on immunoSEQ multiplex PCR, and the TCRdb table lists in-frame clones only, not all of them. The profile shows about 250,000 clones, roughly 85% of them singletons. Sequenced material: peripheral blood. The source of these receptors is a man aged 50 or older with COVID-19, enrolled during active disease.

The chain is built from TRBV10-3 and TRBJ1-1, with D uncertain. Germline values: CDR1 ENHRY, CDR2 SYGVKD. V was trimmed by 10 bases and J by 3 bases, leaving 18 bases between them. The CDR3 totals 14 residues. DNA for the CDR3: TGTGCCACCGCCCCCGGGTGGAGGGACACTGAAGCTTTCTTT. Its protein is CATAPGWRDTEAFF.

The chain carries TRBV5-1 and TRBJ1-6, with D unclear. Germline CDR1 reads SGHRS; CDR2 reads YFSETQ. Trimming removed 0 bases at V and 8 bases at J, with 12 bases between. CDR3 length: 15 residues. CDR3 DNA: TGCGCCAGCAGCTTGGTCTCGGGCGGGGATTCACCCCTCCACTTT. As protein: CASSLVSGGDSPLHF.

The chain uses TRBV13 and TRBJ2-1, with no clear D. Germline values: CDR1 PRHDT, CDR2 FYEKMQ (reference sequence). The CDR3 totals 12 residues. V lost 6 bases to trimming and J lost 0 bases, with 3 bases between them. The DNA for the CDR3 is TGTGCCAGCAGGAGCTCCTACAATGAGCAGTTCTTC. Translating it yields CASRSSYNEQFF. The full variable domain, in which reference TRBV13 and TRBJ2-1 provide the parts outside the CDR3, is AAGVIQSPRHLIKEKRETATLKCYPIPRHDTVYWYQQGPGQDPQFLISFYEKMQSDKGSIPDRFSAQQFSDYHSELNMSSLELGDSALYFCASRSSYNEQFFGPGTRLTVL.

The chain uses TRBV5-1 and TRBJ2-7; 8 positions match TRBD1. This CDR3 is built from 13 residues. Trimming removed 6 bases from V and 3 bases from J; junction bases left unmatched: 5. Germline CDR1 and CDR2: SGHRS and YFSETQ. Here the CDR3 reads CASKDRDRYEQYF. In DNA form, the CDR3 reads TGCGCCAGCAAGGACAGGGACCGCTACGAGCAGTACTTC. Full variable domain (missing parts from reference TRBV5-1 and TRBJ2-7): KAGVTQTPRYLIKTRGQQVTLSCSPISGHRSVSWYQQTPGQGLQFLFEYFSETQRNKGNFPGRFSGRQFSNSRSEMNVSTLELGDSALYLCASKDRDRYEQYFGPGTRLTVT.

The rearrangement joins TRBV2 to TRBJ2-5; the D gene is possibly TRBD1 (5 bases). CDR1 and CDR2 (germline): SNHLY, FYNNEI. CDR3 size: 13 residues. Trimming removed 6 bases at V and 6 bases at J, with 14 bases between. CDR3 sequence: CASSQSGLKTQYF. CDR3 nucleotides: TGTGCCAGCAGCCAGTCAGGGTTGAAGACCCAGTACTTC.

The genes are TRBV28 and TRBJ2-5, with no clear D. The CDR3 runs to 11 residues. Trimming stripped 6 bases from V and 5 bases from J, with 7 bases between. The germline gives CDR1 MDHEN, CDR2 SYDVKM. Here the CDR3 reads CASRDSETQYF. The CDR3 region has the DNA TGTGCCAGCAGGGATAGCGAGACCCAGTACTTC.

CDR3 loop: CASSVARSVVPNYGYTF. CDR3 coding DNA: TGTGCCAGCAGCGTAGCTAGGTCCGTCGTACCCAACTATGGCTACACCTTC. The rearrangement joins TRBV9 to TRBJ1-2; D is ambiguous. CDR1 and CDR2 from the germline V gene are SGDLS and YYNGEE. V gave up 0 bases and J gave up 2 bases, with 17 bases separating them. This CDR3 has 17 residues.

The rearrangement joins TRBV6-5 to TRBJ2-3; TRBD1 agrees at 7 bases. Germline V gives CDR1 MNHEY, CDR2 SVGAGI. The junction had 3 bases not matched to a gene; V was cut back by 6 bases and J by 0 bases. This CDR3 is 14 amino acids long. The CDR3 DNA is TGTGCCAGCAGACGGGACAGAAGCACAGATACGCAGTATTTT. As protein: CASRRDRSTDTQYF.

The chain employs TRBV13 and TRBJ2-3; 8 positions match TRBD1. CDR1 is PRHDT, CDR2 FYEKMQ, per germline (reference sequence). CDR3 length: 16 amino acids. With 5 bases clipped from V and 4 bases from J, the junction kept 11 bases outside the gene matches. The CDR3 spells CASSPDGQGRADTQYF. The CDR3 DNA reads as TGTGCCAGCAGCCCTGATGGACAGGGCCGGGCAGATACGCAGTATTTT.